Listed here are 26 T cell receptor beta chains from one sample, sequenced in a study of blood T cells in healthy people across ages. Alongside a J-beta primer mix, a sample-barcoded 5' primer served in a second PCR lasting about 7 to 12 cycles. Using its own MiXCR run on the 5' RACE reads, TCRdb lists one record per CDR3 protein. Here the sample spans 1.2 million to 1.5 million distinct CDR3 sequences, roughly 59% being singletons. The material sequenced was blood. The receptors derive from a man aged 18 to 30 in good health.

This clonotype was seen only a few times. The CDR3 coding sequence is TGTGCCAGCAGTTACGGGGCAGGGTCACCCCTCCACTTT. It specifies CASSYGAGSPLHF. V usage is TRBV6-5 and J usage is TRBJ1-6; tentatively, D is TRBD1 (5 bases). V dropped 2 bases and J dropped 10 bases, with 9 bases sitting between them. The CDR3 has 13 residues. Germline CDR1 is MNHEY and CDR2 is SVGAGI.

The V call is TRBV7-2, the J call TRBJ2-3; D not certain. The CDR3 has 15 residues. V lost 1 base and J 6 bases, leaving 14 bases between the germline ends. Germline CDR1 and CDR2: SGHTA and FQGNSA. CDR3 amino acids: CASSLVATGADTQYF. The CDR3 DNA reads TGTGCCAGCAGCTTAGTGGCAACTGGAGCGGATACGCAGTATTTT.

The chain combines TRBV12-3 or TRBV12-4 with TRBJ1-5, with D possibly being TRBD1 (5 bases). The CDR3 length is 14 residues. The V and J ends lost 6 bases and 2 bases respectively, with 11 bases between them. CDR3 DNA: TGTGCCAGCAGAAGGGGACGTGGCAATCAGCCCCAGCATTTT. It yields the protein CASRRGRGNQPQHF.

The CDR3 region is CASSPLGVLEKLFF. CDR3 nucleotide sequence: TGTGCCAGCAGTCCCCTAGGGGTGCTTGAAAAACTGTTTTTT. This rearrangement joins TRBV12-3 or TRBV12-4 to TRBJ1-4, with D tentatively TRBD1 (5 bases). The V gene lost 5 bases and the J gene lost 7 bases, with 14 bases spanning the gap. This CDR3 region has 14 residues.

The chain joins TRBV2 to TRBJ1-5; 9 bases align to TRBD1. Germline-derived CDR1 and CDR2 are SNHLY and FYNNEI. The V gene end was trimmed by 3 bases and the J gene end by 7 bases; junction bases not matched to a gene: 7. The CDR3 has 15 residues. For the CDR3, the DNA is TGTGCCAGCAGTGACCAGGACAGGGGATCACAGCCCCAGCATTTT. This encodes CASSDQDRGSQPQHF.

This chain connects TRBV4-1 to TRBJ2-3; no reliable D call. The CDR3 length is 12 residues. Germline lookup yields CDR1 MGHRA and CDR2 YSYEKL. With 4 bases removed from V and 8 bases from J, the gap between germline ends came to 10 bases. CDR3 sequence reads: CASSRGQLTQYF. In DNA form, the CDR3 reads TGCGCCAGCAGCCGGGGTCAACTTACGCAGTATTTT.

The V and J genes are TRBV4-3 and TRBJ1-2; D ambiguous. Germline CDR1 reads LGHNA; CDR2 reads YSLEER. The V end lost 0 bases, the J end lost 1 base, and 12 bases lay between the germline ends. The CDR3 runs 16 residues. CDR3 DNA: TGCGCCAGCAGCCAAGATCTTAAGGGCGGTAACTATGGCTACACCTTC. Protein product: CASSQDLKGGNYGYTF.

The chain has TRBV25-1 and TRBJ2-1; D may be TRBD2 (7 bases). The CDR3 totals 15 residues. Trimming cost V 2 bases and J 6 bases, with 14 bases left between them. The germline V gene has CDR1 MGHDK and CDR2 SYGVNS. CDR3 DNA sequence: TGTGCCAGCAGTGAAGTGGGGGGGGCCGGCAATGAGCAGTTCTTC. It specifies CASSEVGGAGNEQFF.

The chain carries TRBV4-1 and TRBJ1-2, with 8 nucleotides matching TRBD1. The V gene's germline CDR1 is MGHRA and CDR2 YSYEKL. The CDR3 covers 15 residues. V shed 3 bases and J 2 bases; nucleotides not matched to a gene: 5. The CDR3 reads CASSHPQGANYGYTF. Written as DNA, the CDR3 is TGCGCCAGCAGCCACCCTCAGGGGGCGAACTATGGCTACACCTTC.

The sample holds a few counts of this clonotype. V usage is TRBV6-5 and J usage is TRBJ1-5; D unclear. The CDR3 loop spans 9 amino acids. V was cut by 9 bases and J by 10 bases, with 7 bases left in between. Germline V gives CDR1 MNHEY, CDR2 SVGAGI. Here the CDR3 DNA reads TGTGCCAGAAATTCCCCCCAGCATTTT. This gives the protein CARNSPQHF.

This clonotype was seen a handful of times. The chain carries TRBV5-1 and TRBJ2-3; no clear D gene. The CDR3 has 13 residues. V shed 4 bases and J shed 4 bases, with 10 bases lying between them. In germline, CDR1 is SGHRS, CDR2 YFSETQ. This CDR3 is CASSAYAADTQYF. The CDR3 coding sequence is TGCGCCAGCAGCGCCTATGCAGCAGATACGCAGTATTTT.

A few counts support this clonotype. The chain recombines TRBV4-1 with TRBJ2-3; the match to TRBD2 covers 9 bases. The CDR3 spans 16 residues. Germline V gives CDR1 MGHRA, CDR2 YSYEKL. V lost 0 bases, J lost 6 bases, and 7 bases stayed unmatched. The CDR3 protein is CASSQDSQRGVDTQYF. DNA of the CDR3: TGCGCCAGCAGCCAAGATTCCCAGCGGGGGGTGGATACGCAGTATTTT.

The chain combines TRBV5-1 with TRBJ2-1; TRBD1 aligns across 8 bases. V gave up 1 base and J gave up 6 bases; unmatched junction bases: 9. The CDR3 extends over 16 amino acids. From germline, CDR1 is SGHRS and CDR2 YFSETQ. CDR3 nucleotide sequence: TGCGCCAGCAGCTTGTTTTCCAGGGGGCGACTCAATGAGCAGTTCTTC. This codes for CASSLFSRGRLNEQFF. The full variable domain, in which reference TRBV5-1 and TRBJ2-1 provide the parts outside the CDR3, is KAGVTQTPRYLIKTRGQQVTLSCSPISGHRSVSWYQQTPGQGLQFLFEYFSETQRNKGNFPGRFSGRQFSNSRSEMNVSTLELGDSALYLCASSLFSRGRLNEQFFGPGTRLTVL.

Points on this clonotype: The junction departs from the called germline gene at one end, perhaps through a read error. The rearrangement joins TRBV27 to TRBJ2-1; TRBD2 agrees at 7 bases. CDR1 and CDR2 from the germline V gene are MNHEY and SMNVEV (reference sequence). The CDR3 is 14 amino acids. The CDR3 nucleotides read TGTGCCAGCAGCCGGGACTACTCATACAGTGAGCAGTTCTTC. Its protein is CASSRDYSYSEQFF.

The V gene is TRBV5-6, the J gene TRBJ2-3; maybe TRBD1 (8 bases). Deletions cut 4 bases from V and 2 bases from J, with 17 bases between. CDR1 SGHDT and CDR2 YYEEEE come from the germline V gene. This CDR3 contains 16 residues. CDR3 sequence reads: CASSRRGTGFTDTQYF. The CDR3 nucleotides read TGTGCCAGCAGCCGGCGGGGGACAGGCTTCACAGATACGCAGTATTTT.

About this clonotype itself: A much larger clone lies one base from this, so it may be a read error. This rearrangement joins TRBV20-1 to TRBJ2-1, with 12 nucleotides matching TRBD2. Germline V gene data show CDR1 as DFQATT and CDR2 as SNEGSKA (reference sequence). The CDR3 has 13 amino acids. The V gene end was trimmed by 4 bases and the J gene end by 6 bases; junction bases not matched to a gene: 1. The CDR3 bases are TGCAGTGCTAAACTAGCGGGAGGCAATGAGCAGTTCTTC. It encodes CSAKLAGGNEQFF.

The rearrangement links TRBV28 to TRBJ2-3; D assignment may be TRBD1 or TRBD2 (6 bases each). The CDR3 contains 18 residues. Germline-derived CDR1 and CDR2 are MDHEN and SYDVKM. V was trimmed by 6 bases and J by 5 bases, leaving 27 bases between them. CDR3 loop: CASSPEGVAGTTKDTQYF. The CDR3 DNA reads TGTGCCAGCAGCCCCGAGGGGGTTGCGGGGACAACTAAAGATACGCAGTATTTT. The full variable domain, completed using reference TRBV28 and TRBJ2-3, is DVKVTQSSRYLVKRTGEKVFLECVQDMDHENMFWYRQDPGLGLRLIYFSYDVKMKEKGDIPEGYSVSREKKERFSLILESASTNQTSMYLCASSPEGVAGTTKDTQYFGPGTRLTVL.

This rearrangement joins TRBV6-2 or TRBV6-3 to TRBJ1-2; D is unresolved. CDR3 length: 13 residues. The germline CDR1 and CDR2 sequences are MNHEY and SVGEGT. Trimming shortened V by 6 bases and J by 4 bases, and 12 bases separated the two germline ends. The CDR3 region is CASRSTGPYGYTF. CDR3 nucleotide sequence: TGTGCCAGCAGATCCACCGGACCCTATGGCTACACCTTC.

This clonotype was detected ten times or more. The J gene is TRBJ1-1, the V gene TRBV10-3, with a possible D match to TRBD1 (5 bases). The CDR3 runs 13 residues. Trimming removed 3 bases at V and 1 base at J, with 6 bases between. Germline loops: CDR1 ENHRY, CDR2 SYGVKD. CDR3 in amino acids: CAISDQGNTEAFF. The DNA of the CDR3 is TGTGCCATCAGTGACCAGGGGAACACTGAAGCTTTCTTT.

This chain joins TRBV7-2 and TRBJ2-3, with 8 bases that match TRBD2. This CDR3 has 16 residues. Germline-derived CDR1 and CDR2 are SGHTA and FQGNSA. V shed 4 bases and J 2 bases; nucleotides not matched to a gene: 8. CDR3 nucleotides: TGTGCCAGCAGCTCGGTAGCGGGGATGAACACAGATACGCAGTATTTT. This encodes CASSSVAGMNTDTQYF.

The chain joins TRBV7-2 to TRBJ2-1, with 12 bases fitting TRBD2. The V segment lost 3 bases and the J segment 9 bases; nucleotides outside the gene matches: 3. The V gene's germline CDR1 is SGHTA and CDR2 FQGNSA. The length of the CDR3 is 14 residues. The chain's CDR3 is CASSLTSGGGEQFF. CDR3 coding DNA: TGTGCCAGCAGCTTGACTAGCGGGGGAGGTGAGCAGTTCTTC.

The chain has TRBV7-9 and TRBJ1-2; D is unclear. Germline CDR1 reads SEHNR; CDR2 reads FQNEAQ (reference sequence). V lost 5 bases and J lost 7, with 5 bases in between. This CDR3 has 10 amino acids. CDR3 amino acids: CASSAVGYTF. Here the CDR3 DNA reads TGTGCCAGCAGCGCGGTTGGCTACACCTTC.

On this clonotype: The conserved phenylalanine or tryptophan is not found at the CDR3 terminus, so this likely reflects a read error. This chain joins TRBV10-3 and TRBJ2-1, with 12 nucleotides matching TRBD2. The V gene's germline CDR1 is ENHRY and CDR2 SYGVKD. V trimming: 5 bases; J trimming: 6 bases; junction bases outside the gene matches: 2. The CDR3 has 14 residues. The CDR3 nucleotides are TGTGCCATCAGTCCTAGCGGGGGGGCCAATGAGCAGTTCTTA. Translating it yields CAISPSGGANEQFL.

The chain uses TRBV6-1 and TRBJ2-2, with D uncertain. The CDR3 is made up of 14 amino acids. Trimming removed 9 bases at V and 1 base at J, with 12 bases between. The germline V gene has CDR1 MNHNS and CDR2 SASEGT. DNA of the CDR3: TGTGCCAGTAAGGTCCCAGGGAACACCGGGGAGCTGTTTTTT. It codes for CASKVPGNTGELFF.

CDR3 bases: TGCGCCAGCAGTATTCCGAGCGCGGGGGAAGGGGTGGGCACAGATACGCAGTATTTT. Residues: CASSIPSAGEGVGTDTQYF. The chain has TRBV4-1 and TRBJ2-3, with TRBD2 matching 7 bases. Germline loops: CDR1 MGHRA, CDR2 YSYEKL. The CDR3 runs 19 residues. J was trimmed by 1 base and V by 6 bases; bases with no gene match: 19.

Written as DNA, the CDR3 is TGTGCCAGCAGCTCAGGGGGCGGGGGGCTGGATCAGCCCCAGCATTTT. Encoded protein: CASSSGGGGLDQPQHF. The V and J genes are TRBV7-9 and TRBJ1-5; 8 bases agree with TRBD1. From germline, CDR1 is SEHNR and CDR2 FQNEAQ (reference sequence). The CDR3 has 16 residues. V was clipped by 4 bases and J by 5 bases; unmatched bases: 10.